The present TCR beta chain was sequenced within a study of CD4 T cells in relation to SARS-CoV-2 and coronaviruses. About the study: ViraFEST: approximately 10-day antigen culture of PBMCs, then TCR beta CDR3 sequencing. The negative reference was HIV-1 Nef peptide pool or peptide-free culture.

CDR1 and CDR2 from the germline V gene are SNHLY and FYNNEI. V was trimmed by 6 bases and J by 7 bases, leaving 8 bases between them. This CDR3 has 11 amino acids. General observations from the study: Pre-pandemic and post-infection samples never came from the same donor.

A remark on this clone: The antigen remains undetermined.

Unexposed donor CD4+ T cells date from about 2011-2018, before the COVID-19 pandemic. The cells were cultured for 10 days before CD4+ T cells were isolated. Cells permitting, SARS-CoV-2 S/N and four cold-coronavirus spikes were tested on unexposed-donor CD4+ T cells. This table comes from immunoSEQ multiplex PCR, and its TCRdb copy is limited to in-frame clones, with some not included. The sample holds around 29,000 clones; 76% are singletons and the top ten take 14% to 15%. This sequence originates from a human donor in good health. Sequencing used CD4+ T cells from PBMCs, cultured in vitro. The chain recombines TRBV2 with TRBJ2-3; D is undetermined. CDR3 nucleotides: TGTGCCAGCAGGCCGGAGTATACGCAGTATTTT. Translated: CASRPEYTQYF. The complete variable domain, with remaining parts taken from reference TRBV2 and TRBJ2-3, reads EPEVTQTPSHQVTQMGQEVILRCVPISNHLYFYWYRQILGQKVEFLVSFYNNEISEKSEIFDDQFSVERPDGSNFTLKIRSTKLEDSAMYFCASRPEYTQYFGPGTRLTVL.